These T cell receptor beta chains were read from a single sample in a study of Graves' ophthalmopathy and Graves' hyperthyroidism. TCRdb fed the multiplex PCR reads into MiXCR, producing one record per CDR3 protein. Of about 16,000 distinct CDR3 sequences listed, 46% are singletons. The sequencing sample was made of peripheral blood. All receptors derive from a woman aged 40 to 49 with stable Graves' hyperthyroidism. CDR3s include the opening cysteine and the closing phenylalanine or tryptophan. D genes are given only for firm matches. Only part of the rows carry a size: once, few, many, or a class if the clone is expanded.

D gene,J gene,clone size,V gene,CDR3 protein,CDR3 DNA
.,TRBJ2-7,few,TRBV3-1,CASSQDGGTDYEQYF,TGTGCCAGCAGCCAAGATGGGGGGACGGACTACGAGCAGTACTTC
TRBD2,TRBJ2-1,.,TRBV11-2,CASSPRLAEQFF,TGTGCCAGCAGCCCGCGACTAGCTGAGCAGTTCTTC
TRBD2,TRBJ2-1,.,TRBV25-1,CASSDPETSGRYNEQFF,TGTGCCAGCAGTGACCCGGAGACTAGCGGGAGGTATAATGAGCAGTTCTTC
TRBD1,TRBJ1-2,.,TRBV25-1,CASHKQGGGYTF,TGTGCCAGCCACAAACAGGGGGGAGGCTACACCTTC
TRBD2,TRBJ2-7,.,TRBV3-1,CASSQDRTSGTYEQYF,TGTGCCAGCAGCCAAGATCGGACTAGCGGGACCTACGAGCAGTACTTC
.,TRBJ1-1,.,TRBV20-1,CSAARPGLKNTEAFF,TGCAGTGCTGCCCGCCCCGGACTAAAGAACACTGAAGCTTTCTTT
.,TRBJ1-5,.,TRBV6-1,CASSEWGRGSQPQHF,TGTGCCAGCAGTGAATGGGGAAGGGGAAGCCAGCCCCAGCATTTT
.,TRBJ1-1,many,TRBV7-9,CASSFSENTEAFF,TGTGCCAGCAGCTTTTCCGAGAACACTGAAGCTTTCTTT
TRBD2,TRBJ2-1,.,TRBV15,CATSLLAGLYNEQFF,TGTGCCACCAGTTTGCTAGCGGGGTTATACAATGAGCAGTTCTTC
TRBD1,TRBJ1-2,.,TRBV20-1,CSAGQDAF,TGCAGTGCCGGACAGGACGCCTTC
.,TRBJ1-2,.,TRBV2,CASISAGASVGTF,TGTGCCAGCATATCGGCGGGCGCATCGGTCGGCACCTTC
TRBD2,TRBJ2-6,.,TRBV7-3,CASSLSDGGGNVLTF,TGTGCTAGCAGCTTATCGGACGGGGGGGGCAACGTCCTGACTTTC
.,TRBJ2-2,.,TRBV20-1,CSATKGGLGTGELFF,TGCAGTGCTACCAAGGGTGGCCTGGGCACCGGGGAGCTGTTTTTT
TRBD1,TRBJ2-4,.,TRBV6-1,CASSEAPGGKNIQYF,TGTGCCAGCAGTGAAGCGCCAGGGGGCAAAAACATTCAGTACTTC
TRBD2,TRBJ2-5,medium-sized,TRBV7-2,CASSSLAGAETQYF,TGTGCCAGCAGCTCACTAGCGGGGGCAGAGACCCAGTACTTC
.,TRBJ1-1,.,TRBV7-9,CASSLIRDTEAFF,TGTGCCAGCAGCTTAATACGAGACACTGAAGCTTTCTTT
TRBD1,TRBJ1-2,.,TRBV4-2,CASSSNRGNNYGYTF,TGTGCCAGCAGTTCTAACAGGGGGAATAACTATGGCTACACCTTC